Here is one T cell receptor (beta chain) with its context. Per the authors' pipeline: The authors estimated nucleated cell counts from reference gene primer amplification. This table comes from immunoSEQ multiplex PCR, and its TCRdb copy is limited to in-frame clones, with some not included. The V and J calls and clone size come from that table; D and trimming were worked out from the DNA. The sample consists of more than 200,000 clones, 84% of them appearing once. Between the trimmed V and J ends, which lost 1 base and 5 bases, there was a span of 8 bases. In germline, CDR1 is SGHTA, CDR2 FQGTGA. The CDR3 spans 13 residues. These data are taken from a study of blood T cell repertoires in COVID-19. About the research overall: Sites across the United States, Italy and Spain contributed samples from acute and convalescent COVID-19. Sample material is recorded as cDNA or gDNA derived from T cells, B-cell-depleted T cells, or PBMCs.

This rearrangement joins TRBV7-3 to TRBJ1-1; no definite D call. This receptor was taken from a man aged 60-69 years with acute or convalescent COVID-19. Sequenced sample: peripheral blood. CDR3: CASSLRVRTEAFF. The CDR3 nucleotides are TGTGCCAGCAGCTTAAGAGTGAGGACTGAAGCTTTCTTT.